This T cell receptor beta chain was obtained from a study of T cells in Graves' hyperthyroidism and ophthalmopathy. This clonotype was seen ten or more times. The authors deemed Graves' hyperthyroidism stable absent ophthalmopathy progression within 18 months. The CDR3 runs 14 residues. CDR1 is MNHNS and CDR2 is SASEGT in the germline V gene. V was clipped by 3 bases and J by 1 base, with 7 bases between them. Regions amplified from RNA transcripts were the TCR beta CDR3 regions. The HTBI primer set served for first-round RT-PCR of the TCR CDR3. MiXCR, run by TCRdb on the multiplex PCR reads, gives a single entry per CDR3 protein. The sample has 300,000 or so distinct CDR3 sequences; roughly 18% are singletons.

The rearrangement links TRBV6-1 to TRBJ2-1; D is ambiguous. Sequencing was done on a sample of blood. This TCR was recovered from a woman aged 50 to 60 with Graves' hyperthyroidism. The CDR3 protein is CASSDAKSYNEQFF. DNA for the CDR3: TGTGCCAGCAGTGACGCAAAGTCCTACAATGAGCAGTTCTTC.